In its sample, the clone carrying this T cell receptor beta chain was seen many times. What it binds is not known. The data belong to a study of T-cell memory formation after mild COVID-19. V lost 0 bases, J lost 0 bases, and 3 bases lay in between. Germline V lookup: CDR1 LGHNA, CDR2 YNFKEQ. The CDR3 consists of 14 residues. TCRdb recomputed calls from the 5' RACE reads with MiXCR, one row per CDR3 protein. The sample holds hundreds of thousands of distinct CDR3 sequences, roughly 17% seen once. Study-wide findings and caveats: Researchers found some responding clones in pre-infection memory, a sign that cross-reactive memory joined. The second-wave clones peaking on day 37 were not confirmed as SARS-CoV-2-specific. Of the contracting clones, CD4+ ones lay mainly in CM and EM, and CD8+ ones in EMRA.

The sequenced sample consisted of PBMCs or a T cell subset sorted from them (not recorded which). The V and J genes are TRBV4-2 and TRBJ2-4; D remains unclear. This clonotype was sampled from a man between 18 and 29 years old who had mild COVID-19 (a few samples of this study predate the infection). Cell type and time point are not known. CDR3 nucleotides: TGTGCCAGCAGCCAAGATCTAGCCAAAAACATTCAGTACTTC. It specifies CASSQDLAKNIQYF.